This entry describes one TCR beta chain. Its specificity is not known. V lost 4 bases and J lost 4; bases outside the gene matches: 2. Germline V gene sequence: CDR1 SGHRS, CDR2 YFSETQ. This CDR3 spans 15 amino acids. The sample belongs to a study of shared clonotypes between healthy human individuals. Per the original data handling: Because ImmunoSEQ provided only junction sequences with no quality scores, the filtering differed. Sequencing used immunoSEQ multiplex PCR; TCRdb keeps in-frame clones, though not all of them. The V and J calls and clone size were taken over from that table, and D and trimming were inferred from the DNA. The sample includes approximately 1,000,000 clones, approximately 77% of them seen just once. Study conclusions and caveats: In this cohort, only blood was sampled, and tissue repertoires likely differ. Clonotypes which were not shared had lower generation probabilities than clonotypes that all four donors shared.

Input material: memory CD4+ T cells from PBMCs. Subset specified: CD45RA-negative fraction. The clonotype was recovered from a man aged 18 to 35 in good health. Some clones in this sample may be carry-over from other donors' samples. The V and J genes are TRBV5-1 and TRBJ2-2; 12 bases line up with TRBD2. Written as DNA, the CDR3 is TGCGCCAGCAGCCAGACTAGCGGGAGCACCGGGGAGCTGTTTTTT. It is translated as CASSQTSGSTGELFF.